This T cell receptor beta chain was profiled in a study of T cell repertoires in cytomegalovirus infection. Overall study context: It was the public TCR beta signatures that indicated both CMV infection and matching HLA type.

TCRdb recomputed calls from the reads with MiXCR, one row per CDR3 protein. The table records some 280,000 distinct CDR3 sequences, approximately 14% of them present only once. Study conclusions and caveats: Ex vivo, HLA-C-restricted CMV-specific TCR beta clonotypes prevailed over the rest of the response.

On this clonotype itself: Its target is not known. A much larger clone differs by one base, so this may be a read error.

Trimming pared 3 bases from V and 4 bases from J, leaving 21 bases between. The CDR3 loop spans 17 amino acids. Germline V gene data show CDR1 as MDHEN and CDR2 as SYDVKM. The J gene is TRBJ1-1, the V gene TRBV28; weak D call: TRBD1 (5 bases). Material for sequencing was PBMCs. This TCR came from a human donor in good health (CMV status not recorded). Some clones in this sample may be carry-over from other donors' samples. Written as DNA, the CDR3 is TGTGCCAGCAGTTTTATCTTTGGGGGTGACAGCCCCACTGAAGCTTTCTTT. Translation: CASSFIFGGDSPTEAFF.